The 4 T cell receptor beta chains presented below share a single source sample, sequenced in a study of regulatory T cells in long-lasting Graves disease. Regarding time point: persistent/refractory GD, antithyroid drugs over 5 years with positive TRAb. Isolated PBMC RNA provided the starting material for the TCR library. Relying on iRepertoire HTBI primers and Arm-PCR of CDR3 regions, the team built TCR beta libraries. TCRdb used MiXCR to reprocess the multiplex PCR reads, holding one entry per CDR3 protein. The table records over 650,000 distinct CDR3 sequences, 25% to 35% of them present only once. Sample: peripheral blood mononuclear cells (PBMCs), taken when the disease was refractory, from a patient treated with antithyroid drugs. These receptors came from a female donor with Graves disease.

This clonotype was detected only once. CDR3 protein: CASSPLHIPEGRATEAFF. CDR3 in DNA: TGTGCCAGCTCACCACTTCATATCCCGGAGGGTAGAGCCACTGAAGCTTTCTTT. This rearrangement joins TRBV28 to TRBJ1-1; D gene uncertain. The ends were cut back, 8 bases at V and 4 bases at J, with 29 bases in the middle. Germline V lookup: CDR1 MDHEN, CDR2 SYDVKM. CDR3 length: 18 residues.

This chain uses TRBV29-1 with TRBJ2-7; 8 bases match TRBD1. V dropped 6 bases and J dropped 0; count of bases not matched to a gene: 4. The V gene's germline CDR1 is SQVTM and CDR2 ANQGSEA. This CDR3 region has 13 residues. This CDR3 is CSVVDRGSYEQYF. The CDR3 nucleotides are TGCAGCGTGGTTGACAGGGGCTCCTACGAGCAGTACTTC.

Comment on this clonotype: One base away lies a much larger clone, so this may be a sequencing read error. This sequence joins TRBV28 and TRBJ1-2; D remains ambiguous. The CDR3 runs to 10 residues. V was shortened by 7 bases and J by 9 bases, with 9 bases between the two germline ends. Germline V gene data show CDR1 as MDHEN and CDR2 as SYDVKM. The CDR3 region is CASKSHSYTF. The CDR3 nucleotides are TGTGCCAGCAAGAGTCATAGCTACACCTTC.

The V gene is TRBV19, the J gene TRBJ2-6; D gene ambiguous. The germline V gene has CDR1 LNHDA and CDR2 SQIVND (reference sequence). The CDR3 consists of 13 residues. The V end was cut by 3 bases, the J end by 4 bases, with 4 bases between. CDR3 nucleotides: TGTGCCAGTAGTATGTCGGGGGCCAACGTCCTGACTTTC. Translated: CASSMSGANVLTF.